This is a list of T cell receptor beta chains from one sample in a study of blood T cell repertoires in COVID-19. Repertoires were generated with immunoSEQ multiplex PCR, while TCRdb's copy carries only in-frame clones and drops some. The table shows around 110,000 clones, with roughly 83% occurring only once. Sequencing was carried out using peripheral blood. These receptors all stem from a human donor in a cohort sampled during active COVID-19. Both conserved end residues are part of each CDR3. Fields, in order: J gene, V gene, clone size, D gene, CDR3 DNA, CDR3 protein. The D gene is left open where the match is weak. For some rows the clone size is stated as once, few or many, or as a class when expanded; others skip it.

>TRBJ2-1|TRBV6-5|.|TRBD2
TGTGCCAGCAGTTACCGGGCGGGAGTTGGCGATGAGCAGTTCTTC
CASSYRAGVGDEQFF
>TRBJ1-6|TRBV3-1/TRBV3-2|.|TRBD1
TGTGCCAGCAGCCAACGACAGGGGAGCTCACCCCTCCACTTT
CASSQRQGSSPLHF
>TRBJ2-3|TRBV18|.|TRBD2
TGTGCCAGCTCCGACCTAGCGGGAGGGGCGAGCACAGATACGCAGTATTTT
CASSDLAGGASTDTQYF
>TRBJ1-1|TRBV6-5|.|TRBD1
TGTGCCAGCATAATCGGGACAGTGGGGACTGAAGCTTTCTTT
CASIIGTVGTEAFF
>TRBJ1-4|TRBV2|.|TRBD1
TGTGCCAGCAGTGAAGATGTTGGGGGCAGGGGGAGTGAAAAACTGTTTTTT
CASSEDVGGRGSEKLFF
>TRBJ2-1|TRBV7-2|few|TRBD2
TGTGCCAGCACTCGGACTAGCGGAGCCGAGGGGCGCAATGAGCAGTTCTTC
CASTRTSGAEGRNEQFF
>TRBJ2-5|TRBV2|.|.
TGTGCCAGCGCGGCCTCGGCGGGGACCCAGTACTTC
CASAASAGTQYF
>TRBJ1-5|TRBV6-2/TRBV6-3|.|.
TGTGCCAGCAGTTGGGTGACAGAGAATCAGCCCCAGCATTTT
CASSWVTENQPQHF
>TRBJ1-5|TRBV6-5|.|TRBD1
TGTGCCAGCAGGAGGGACAGGGTTAGCAATCAGCCCCAGCATTTT
CASRRDRVSNQPQHF
>TRBJ2-5|TRBV11-1|.|.
TGTGCCAGCAGCCCAAATCGGGAGACCCAGTACTTC
CASSPNRETQYF
>TRBJ2-2|TRBV2|.|.
TGTGCCAGCAGTGAGATGGTACTAAACACCGGGGAGCTGTTTTTT
CASSEMVLNTGELFF
>TRBJ2-6|TRBV5-8|.|.
TGTGCCAGCAGCTTGGGACTCTCTGGGGCCAACGTCCTGACTTTC
CASSLGLSGANVLTF
>TRBJ1-1|TRBV18|.|TRBD1
TGTGCCAGCTCACGGGACAGGGGGCTGGGTGAAGCTTTCTTT
CASSRDRGLGEAFF
>TRBJ2-5|TRBV7-9|.|.
TGTGCCAGCAGAGTGTCTGAGGGAAGGGAGACCCAGTACTTC
CASRVSEGRETQYF
>TRBJ2-2|TRBV6-6|.|.
TGTGCCAGCACGGTACAGGGGGGGCGGGAGCTGTTTTTT
CASTVQGGRELFF
>TRBJ2-5|TRBV24-1|.|.
TGTGCCACCACGGGATGGGAGACCCAGTACTTC
CATTGWETQYF
>TRBJ1-1|TRBV30|.|TRBD1
TGTGCCTGGAGTCTTACAGGGGCCTCTGAAGCTTTCTTT
CAWSLTGASEAFF
>TRBJ2-1|TRBV6-5|.|.
TGTGCCAGCAGCCCCACAACTACCTCCTACAATGAGCAGTTCTTC
CASSPTTTSYNEQFF
>TRBJ2-7|TRBV7-9|.|TRBD2
TGTGCCAGCAGCACTCAAAGCGGCGGGAGGTGGCACGAGCAGTACTTC
CASSTQSGGRWHEQYF
>TRBJ1-4|TRBV9|.|.
TGTGCCAGCAGGCCCTCTGGGGCACCTAATGAAAAACTGTTTTTT
CASRPSGAPNEKLFF
>TRBJ2-6|TRBV18|.|.
TGTGCCAGCTCACCATTTCCGCAGGGTTCTGGGGCCAACGTCCTGACTTTC
CASSPFPQGSGANVLTF
>TRBJ2-7|TRBV3-1/TRBV3-2|.|TRBD2
TGTGCCAGCAGCCCCGGGACTAGTGGCATCTACGAGCAGTACTTC
CASSPGTSGIYEQYF